This T cell receptor beta chain came from a study of T cell responses to AZD1222 COVID-19 vaccine. Findings and limits, study-wide: Seropositive at baseline were only a handful of AZD1222 recipients. Researchers took repertoire samples only after the peak T cell response had come.

The sample holds a few counts of this clone. Its antigen is unidentified. This CDR3 contains 13 residues. Germline V gene lookup returns CDR1 SNHLY and CDR2 FYNNEI. Trimming shortened V by 7 bases and J by 5 bases, and 9 bases separated the two germline ends. The method was immunoSEQ multiplex PCR; TCRdb's version includes in-frame clones alone and lacks a portion of them. Of about 95,000 clones detected, 85% to 90% appear once; the ten largest clones hold roughly 3.7%. The sequenced sample was peripheral blood, obtained on day 0 of AZD1222 vaccination. The sequence came from an adult in good health. V and J are TRBV2 and TRBJ1-6; D remains unclear. The CDR3 DNA reads TGTGCCAGCATATCCGACCATAATTCACCCCTCCACTTT. Amino acid sequence: CASISDHNSPLHF.